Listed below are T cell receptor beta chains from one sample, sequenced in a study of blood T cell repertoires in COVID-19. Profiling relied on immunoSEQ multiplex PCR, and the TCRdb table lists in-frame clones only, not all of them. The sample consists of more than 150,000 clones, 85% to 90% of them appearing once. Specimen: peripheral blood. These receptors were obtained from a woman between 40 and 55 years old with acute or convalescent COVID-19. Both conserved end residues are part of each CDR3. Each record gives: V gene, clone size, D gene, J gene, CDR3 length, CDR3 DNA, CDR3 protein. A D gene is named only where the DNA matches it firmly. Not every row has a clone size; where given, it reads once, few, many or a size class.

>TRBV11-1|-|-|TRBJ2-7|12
TGTGCCAGCAGCTTCAGCGAGTACGAGCAGTACTTC
CASSFSEYEQYF
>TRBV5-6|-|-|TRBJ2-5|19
TGTGCCAGCAGCTTGTATAATCTTCAGGGGTACCCGTGGCAAGAGACCCAGTACTTC
CASSLYNLQGYPWQETQYF
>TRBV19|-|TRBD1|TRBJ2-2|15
TGTGCCAGTAGTATGCTTCAGGGGGACACCGGGGAGCTGTTTTTT
CASSMLQGDTGELFF
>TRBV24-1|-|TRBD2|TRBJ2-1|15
TGTGCCACCAGTGATCGCTGGACTAGCGGTGGTGAGCAGTTCTTC
CATSDRWTSGGEQFF
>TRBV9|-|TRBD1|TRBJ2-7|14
TGTGCCAGCAGCTCAGGGGGCGCTTCCTACGAGCAGTACTTC
CASSSGGASYEQYF
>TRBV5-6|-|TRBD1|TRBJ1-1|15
TGTGCCAGCAGCTTAACCGGGACAGAGAACACTGAAGCTTTCTTT
CASSLTGTENTEAFF
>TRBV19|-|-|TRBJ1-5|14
TGTGCCAGTACGCCCTTAGCAGCTGAGCAGCCCCAGCATTTT
CASTPLAAEQPQHF
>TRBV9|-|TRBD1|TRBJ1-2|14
TGTGCCAGCAGCTCCCAGACAGGGGGCTATGGCTACACCTTC
CASSSQTGGYGYTF
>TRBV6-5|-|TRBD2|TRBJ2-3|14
TGTGCCAGCAGTCCTAGCGGGGGGGTAGATACGCAGTATTTT
CASSPSGGVDTQYF
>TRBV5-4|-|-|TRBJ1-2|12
TGTGCCAGCAGCTTAACAGGGATCGGCTACACCTTC
CASSLTGIGYTF
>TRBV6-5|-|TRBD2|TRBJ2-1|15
TGTGCCAGCAGGCGCGGACTAGCGGGAGTCGATGAGCAGTTCTTC
CASRRGLAGVDEQFF
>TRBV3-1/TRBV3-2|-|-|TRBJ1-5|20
TGTGCCAGCAGCCAAGTTCGGAACAGGGTCTCCGCCGAGAGCAATCAGCCCCAGCATTTT
CASSQVRNRVSAESNQPQHF
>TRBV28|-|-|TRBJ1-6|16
TGTGCCAGCACACCTTCAAAACAGGGTAAAGGGTCACCCCTCCACTTT
CASTPSKQGKGSPLHF
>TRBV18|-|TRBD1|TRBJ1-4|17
TGTGCCAGCTCACCTCCCGACAGGGTTGCAACTAATGAAAAACTGTTTTTT
CASSPPDRVATNEKLFF
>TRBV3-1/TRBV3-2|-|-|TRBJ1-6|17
TGTGCCAGCAGCCAAGTGGGGAGCGTCGGCAACAATTCACCCCTCCACTTT
CASSQVGSVGNNSPLHF
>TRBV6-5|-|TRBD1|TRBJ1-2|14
TGTGCCAGCAGTTTAGGACAGGTCTTGGGAGGCTACACCTTC
CASSLGQVLGGYTF
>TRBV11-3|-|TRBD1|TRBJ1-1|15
TGTGCCAGCAGTCTACGGGGACAGAGGAACACTGAAGCTTTCTTT
CASSLRGQRNTEAFF
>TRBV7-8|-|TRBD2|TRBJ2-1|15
TGTGCCAGCAGCTTCCGCGGGAGGGCCATCCATGAGCAGTTCTTC
CASSFRGRAIHEQFF
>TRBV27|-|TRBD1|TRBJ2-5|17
TGTGCCAGCAGTAACTGGAACAGGGGGCGCCCTGGGGAGACCCAGTACTTC
CASSNWNRGRPGETQYF
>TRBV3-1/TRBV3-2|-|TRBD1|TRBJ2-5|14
TGTGCCAGCAGCCAAGTTAGGGGGCGAGAGACCCAGTACTTC
CASSQVRGRETQYF
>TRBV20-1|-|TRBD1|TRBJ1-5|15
TGCAGTGCTAGTGGTCCGGGACAGGGACGTCAGCCCCAGCATTTT
CSASGPGQGRQPQHF
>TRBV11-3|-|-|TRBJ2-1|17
TGTGCCAGCAGCTTGAGGGAGAGGGGGACCTCCTACAATGAGCAGTTCTTC
CASSLRERGTSYNEQFF
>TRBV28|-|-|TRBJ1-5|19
TGTGCCAGCAGTTACCCATATTTGGGAGGGATATATAGCAATCAGCCCCAGCATTTT
CASSYPYLGGIYSNQPQHF
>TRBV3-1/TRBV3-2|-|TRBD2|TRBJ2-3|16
TGTGCCACCGGACTAGCGGGGGGTTTCGGCGCAGATACGCAGTATTTT
CATGLAGGFGADTQYF
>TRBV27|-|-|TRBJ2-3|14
TGTGCCAGCAGTTTATCTGGCCTTGGTCGTACGCAGTATTTT
CASSLSGLGRTQYF
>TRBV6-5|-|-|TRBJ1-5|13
TGTGCCAGCAGTTTCGGGAGCAATCAGCCCCAGCATTTT
CASSFGSNQPQHF
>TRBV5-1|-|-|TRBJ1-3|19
TGCGCCAGCAGCCAGCGAGGGACAAAAATTCAAGACTCTGGAAACACCATATATTTT
CASSQRGTKIQDSGNTIYF
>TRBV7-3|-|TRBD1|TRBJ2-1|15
TGTGCCAGCAGCGGCGACAGGGAACCCTACAATGAGCAGTTCTTC
CASSGDREPYNEQFF
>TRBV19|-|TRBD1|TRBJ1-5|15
TGTGCCAGTAGTACCAGGACAGGGGGCTTTCAGCCCCAGCATTTT
CASSTRTGGFQPQHF
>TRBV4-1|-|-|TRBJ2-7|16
TGCGCCAGCAGCCAAGATCTAAACGACAGGAGTTACGAGCAGTACTTC
CASSQDLNDRSYEQYF
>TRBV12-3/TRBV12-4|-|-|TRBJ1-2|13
TGTGCCAGCAGTACCACGTACGGCTATGGCTACACCTTC
CASSTTYGYGYTF
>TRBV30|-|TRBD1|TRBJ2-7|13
TGTGCCTGGAACCCGGGACAGACCTACGAGCAGTACTTC
CAWNPGQTYEQYF
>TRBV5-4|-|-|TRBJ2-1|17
TGTGCCAGCAGCTTTACCCCCCTCGAAGGGGGTGGCAATGAGCAGTTCTTC
CASSFTPLEGGGNEQFF
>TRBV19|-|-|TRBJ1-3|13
TGTGCCAGTAGTACGGGGGGCGAAAACACCATATATTTT
CASSTGGENTIYF
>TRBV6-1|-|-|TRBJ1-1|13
TGTGCCAGCAGTGAAACATGGAACACTGAAGCTTTCTTT
CASSETWNTEAFF
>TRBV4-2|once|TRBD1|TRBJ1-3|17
TGTGCCAGCAGCCAAGTAATCGGGCAGGGGGCTGGAAACACCATATATTTT
CASSQVIGQGAGNTIYF
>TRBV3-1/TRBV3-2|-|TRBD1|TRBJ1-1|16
TGTGCCAGCAGCCAAAAGGCTGGGACAGGGGTTGGGTTGGCTTTCTTT
CASSQKAGTGVGLAFF
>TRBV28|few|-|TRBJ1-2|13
TGTGCCAGCAGTTTTACCGGACTTTATGGCTACACCTTC
CASSFTGLYGYTF
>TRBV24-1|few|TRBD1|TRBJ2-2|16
TGTGCCACCAGTGATGTTGGGACAGAGAACACCGGGGAGCTGTTTTTT
CATSDVGTENTGELFF
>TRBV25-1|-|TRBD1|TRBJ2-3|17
TGTGCCAGCAGTGAATCTATCAGGGGGACGGAGACAGATACGCAGTATTTT
CASSESIRGTETDTQYF
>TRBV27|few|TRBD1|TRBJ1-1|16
TGTGCCAGCAGTCAAAACCCGGGACAGGGAAAAACTGAAGCTTTCTTT
CASSQNPGQGKTEAFF
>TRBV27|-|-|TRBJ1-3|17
TGTGCCAGCAGTTCCGAGACAGGAGGTGTTAGTGGAAACACCATATATTTT
CASSSETGGVSGNTIYF
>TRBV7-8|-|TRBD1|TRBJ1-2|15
TGTGCCAGCAGCCCCAGGGACAGGAGTAGGAGTGGCTACACCTTC
CASSPRDRSRSGYTF
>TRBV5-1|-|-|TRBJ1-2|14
TGCGCCAGCAGCTTGTCTGGGGGCGACTATGGCTACACCTTC
CASSLSGGDYGYTF
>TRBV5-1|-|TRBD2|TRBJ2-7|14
TGCGCCAGCAGCTCCGGGACTAGCGGGTACGAGCAGTACTTC
CASSSGTSGYEQYF
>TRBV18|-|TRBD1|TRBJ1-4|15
TGTGCCAGCTCACCTCGGGACAGCTCTCGAGAAAAACTGTTTTTT
CASSPRDSSREKLFF
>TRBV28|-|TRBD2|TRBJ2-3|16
TGTGCCAGCAGCCTAACCCTAGCGGGGGGGCCAGATACGCAGTATTTT
CASSLTLAGGPDTQYF
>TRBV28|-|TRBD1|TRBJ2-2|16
TGTGCCAGCAGTCTTGCCGGGACAGCGAACACCGGGGAGCTGTTTTTT
CASSLAGTANTGELFF
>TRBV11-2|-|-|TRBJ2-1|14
TGTGCCAGCAGCTTAGATCCCGGAGACGGTGAGCAGTTCTTC
CASSLDPGDGEQFF
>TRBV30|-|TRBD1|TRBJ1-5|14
TGTGCCTGGGAGGATGGACAGGGCAATCAGCCCCAGCATTTT
CAWEDGQGNQPQHF
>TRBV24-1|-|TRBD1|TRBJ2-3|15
TGTGCCACCAGTGATCCGGACAGGGTCGCAGATACGCAGTATTTT
CATSDPDRVADTQYF
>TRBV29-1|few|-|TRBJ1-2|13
TGCAGCGGAGACCAGGTGGGAGGCTATGGCTACACCTTC
CSGDQVGGYGYTF
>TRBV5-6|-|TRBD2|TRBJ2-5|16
TGTGCCAGCAGCTTGGACGTACGGGGGGTACAAGAGACCCAGTACTTC
CASSLDVRGVQETQYF
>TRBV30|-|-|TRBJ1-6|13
TGTGCCTGGACCGACAGGTTTAATTCACCCCTCCACTTT
CAWTDRFNSPLHF